Shown below are 18 T cell receptor beta chains from a single sample sequenced in a study of cytomegalovirus exposure and HLA in healthy donors. The data were produced by immunoSEQ multiplex PCR, yet TCRdb's version contains in-frame clones alone and is incomplete. The sample lists 300,000 to 400,000 clones; roughly 85% were seen once. Input material: PBMCs. The receptors were gathered from a woman in her late teens or twenties in good health and CMV-seronegative.

This chain joins TRBV30 and TRBJ1-5; tentative D call: TRBD1 (5 bases). The V end was cut by 3 bases, the J end by 1 base, with 10 bases between. This CDR3 is built from 14 residues. CDR1 and CDR2 from the germline V gene are GTSNPN and SVGIG (reference sequence). CDR3 protein: CAWSRERSNQPQHF. As DNA, the CDR3 is TGTGCCTGGAGCAGGGAAAGGAGCAATCAGCCCCAGCATTTT.

The chain recombines TRBV9 with TRBJ2-1; 7 nucleotides align to TRBD1. This CDR3 is 13 amino acids long. The germline CDR1 and CDR2 sequences are SGDLS and YYNGEE. With V trimmed by 3 bases and J by 8 bases, 5 bases remained unmatched. The chain's CDR3 is CASSARQGDEQFF. CDR3 sequence (DNA): TGTGCCAGCAGCGCCCGACAGGGCGATGAGCAGTTCTTC. Based on the CDR3 plus reference TRBV9 and TRBJ2-1, the full variable domain is DSGVTQTPKHLITATGQRVTLRCSPRSGDLSVYWYQQSLDQGLQFLIQYYNGEERAKGNILERFSAQQFPDLHSELNLSSLELGDSALYFCASSARQGDEQFFGPGTRLTVL.

This clone was detected only once. The chain has TRBV5-1 and TRBJ1-4; no clear D gene. Trimming removed 0 bases at V and 8 bases at J, with 17 bases between. CDR1 is SGHRS and CDR2 is YFSETQ in the germline V gene. This CDR3 comprises 16 residues. DNA for the CDR3: TGCGCCAGCAGCTTGGGAGTACTACCTACAAGCGAAAAACTGTTTTTT. This encodes CASSLGVLPTSEKLFF.

The chain carries TRBV5-1 and TRBJ2-5, with 12 bases aligning to TRBD2. V gave up 3 bases and J gave up 4 bases; unmatched junction bases: 4. Per germline, CDR1 SGHRS and CDR2 YFSETQ. The CDR3 is made up of 15 amino acids. The CDR3 DNA is TGCGCCAGCAGCTATGGACTAGCGGGAATAGAGACCCAGTACTTC. Translated, it gives CASSYGLAGIETQYF.

This sequence joins TRBV5-1 and TRBJ1-4, with TRBD1 identical over 8 bases. The CDR3 covers 14 residues. With V trimmed by 5 bases and J by 7 bases, 7 bases remained unmatched. Germline-derived CDR1 and CDR2 are SGHRS and YFSETQ. Here the CDR3 DNA reads TGCGCCAGCAGTCAGGCCACAGGGGGTGAAAAACTGTTTTTT. It specifies CASSQATGGEKLFF. Complete variable domain (other parts from reference TRBV5-1 and TRBJ1-4): KAGVTQTPRYLIKTRGQQVTLSCSPISGHRSVSWYQQTPGQGLQFLFEYFSETQRNKGNFPGRFSGRQFSNSRSEMNVSTLELGDSALYLCASSQATGGEKLFFGSGTQLSVL.

The chain uses TRBV28 and TRBJ1-1; no reliable D call. From germline, CDR1 is MDHEN and CDR2 SYDVKM. This CDR3 has 15 residues. Trimming cost V 4 bases and J 4 bases, with 16 bases left between them. CDR3 coding DNA: TGTGCCAGCAGTTGGGGTTCGGGCCGGGGCACTGAAGCTTTCTTT. It codes for CASSWGSGRGTEAFF.

The table lists this clone with a count of one. The chain is built from TRBV19 and TRBJ2-1, with a weak D call TRBD2 (6 bases). V lost 3 bases and J lost 7, with 19 bases in between. Germline V gene lookup returns CDR1 LNHDA and CDR2 SQIVND (reference sequence). The CDR3 extends over 16 amino acids. The CDR3 DNA is TGTGCCAGTAGTATGGGACTCCTAGGCGTGGGGAATGAGCAGTTCTTC. Translated: CASSMGLLGVGNEQFF.

The chain employs TRBV7-6 and TRBJ1-2, with 8 bases fitting TRBD1. V lost 5 bases to trimming and J lost 4 bases; unmatched junction nucleotides: 9. Germline values: CDR1 SGHVS, CDR2 FNYEAQ. The CDR3 is 15 residues long. The CDR3 sequence: CASSPLGQAVYGYTF. The CDR3 DNA is TGTGCCAGCAGCCCCCTGGGACAGGCCGTCTATGGCTACACCTTC.

The rearrangement uses TRBV7-9 and TRBJ1-6; perhaps TRBD1 as D (5 bases). This CDR3 is built from 15 residues. In germline, CDR1 is SEHNR, CDR2 FQNEAQ (reference sequence). The ends were cut back, 10 bases at V and 2 bases at J, with 15 bases in the middle. CDR3 residues: CATSVEGPYNSPLHF. The CDR3 DNA sequence: TGTGCCACCTCGGTGGAGGGACCCTATAATTCACCCCTCCACTTT.

This chain links TRBV2 with TRBJ2-7; 8 nucleotides agree with TRBD1. The V segment lost 5 bases and the J segment 3 bases; nucleotides outside the gene matches: 3. The CDR3 totals 13 residues. Germline-derived CDR1 and CDR2 are SNHLY and FYNNEI. This chain's CDR3 is CASSFDRGYEQYF. CDR3 nucleotides: TGTGCCAGCAGTTTCGACAGGGGCTACGAGCAGTACTTC.

V gene TRBV6-1 combines with J gene TRBJ2-7, with 9 nucleotides matching TRBD1. The trim removed 4 bases at V and 7 bases at J, leaving 11 bases unmatched. This CDR3 contains 15 residues. CDR1 and CDR2 from the germline V gene are MNHNS and SASEGT. The CDR3 loop reads CASSAWTGVLGEQYF. CDR3 nucleotide sequence: TGTGCCAGCAGTGCTTGGACAGGGGTATTAGGGGAGCAGTACTTC.

The V gene is TRBV30, the J gene TRBJ1-5; D remains unclear. CDR3 length: 14 amino acids. CDR1 GTSNPN and CDR2 SVGIG come from the germline V gene (reference sequence). The V end lost 0 bases, the J end lost 3 bases, and 9 bases lay between the germline ends. The chain's CDR3 is CAWSVDMLNQPQHF. CDR3 DNA: TGTGCCTGGAGTGTAGACATGCTCAATCAGCCCCAGCATTTT.

The chain uses TRBV7-6 and TRBJ2-2; 11 bases agree with TRBD2. Germline-derived CDR1 and CDR2 are SGHVS and FNYEAQ. The CDR3 totals 16 residues. V was clipped by 5 bases and J by 8 bases; unmatched bases: 10. The chain's CDR3 is CASSPLAGGRSGELFF. In DNA form, the CDR3 reads TGTGCCAGCAGCCCTTTAGCGGGAGGGCGGTCGGGGGAGCTGTTTTTT.

In its sample, this clone was seen once. The rearrangement joins TRBV28 to TRBJ2-7, with D possibly matching TRBD2 (6 bases). V was cut by 3 bases and J by 7 bases, with 10 bases left in between. CDR1 is MDHEN and CDR2 is SYDVKM in the germline V gene. The CDR3 spans 12 residues. CDR3 region: CASSFGRREQYF. Written as DNA, the CDR3 is TGTGCCAGCAGTTTCGGGAGACGGGAGCAGTACTTC.

This chain links TRBV4-1 with TRBJ2-1; TRBD2 matches at 9 bases. V was clipped by 1 base and J by 6 bases; unmatched bases: 7. The CDR3 sequence is 16 residues long. The germline gives CDR1 MGHRA, CDR2 YSYEKL. This chain's CDR3 is CASSQARAGGGNEQFF. CDR3 nucleotides: TGCGCCAGCAGCCAAGCCCGCGCGGGAGGGGGCAATGAGCAGTTCTTC.

The rearrangement uses TRBV30 and TRBJ2-6, with a tentative D call TRBD2 (5 bases). CDR3 length: 16 amino acids. Germline V gives CDR1 GTSNPN, CDR2 SVGIG (reference sequence). Trimming cost V 3 bases and J 2 bases, with 14 bases left between them. CDR3 nucleotide sequence: TGTGCCTGGAGGAAGAGCGGTATGGCTGGGGCCAACGTCCTGACTTTC. Translation gives CAWRKSGMAGANVLTF.

This chain uses TRBV4-1 with TRBJ2-2, with D possibly matching TRBD1 (5 bases). The CDR3 has 17 amino acids. CDR1 and CDR2 from the germline V gene are MGHRA and YSYEKL. Trimming removed 0 bases from V and 3 bases from J, with 14 bases in between. This CDR3 reads CASSQEGVTFHTGELFF. The CDR3 DNA is TGCGCCAGCAGCCAAGAAGGGGTCACCTTTCACACCGGGGAGCTGTTTTTT.

This clone was seen a few times. The chain employs TRBV7-9 and TRBJ1-1; D uncertain. This CDR3 has 13 amino acids. Between the trimmed V and J ends, which lost 4 bases and 3 bases, there was a span of 9 bases. Germline-derived CDR1 and CDR2 are SEHNR and FQNEAQ (reference sequence). CDR3 residues: CASSSSGYTEAFF. In DNA form, the CDR3 reads TGTGCCAGCAGCTCATCAGGTTACACTGAAGCTTTCTTT. Drawing the rest from reference TRBV7-9 and TRBJ1-1, the complete variable domain is DTGVSQNPRHKITKRGQNVTFRCDPISEHNRLYWYRQTLGQGPEFLTYFQNEAQLEKSRLLSDRFSAERPKGSFSTLEIQRTEQGDSAMYLCASSSSGYTEAFFGQGTRLTVV.